The subject of this entry is one T cell receptor beta chain. The data stem from a study of blood T cell repertoires in COVID-19. V was trimmed by 4 bases and J by 2 bases, leaving 14 bases between them. CDR1 MNHEY and CDR2 SMNVEV come from the germline V gene (reference sequence). The CDR3 sequence is 15 residues long. The assay was immunoSEQ multiplex PCR, and TCRdb's table has in-frame clones only and misses some. The table has about 490,000 clones, around 85% seen once. Sequenced material: peripheral blood. The chain carries TRBV27 and TRBJ1-2; D remains ambiguous. The origin of this receptor is a human donor in a cohort sampled during active COVID-19. The CDR3 loop reads CASSYLSTGNYGYTF. DNA for the CDR3: TGTGCCAGCAGTTATTTGTCCACCGGGAACTATGGCTACACCTTC.